This T cell receptor (beta chain) was retrieved from a study of blood T cell repertoires in COVID-19 (dated by TCRdb to the early 2020s). With respect to the entire study: Samples covering the acute and convalescent phases of COVID-19 were provided by collaborators in the United States, Italy and Spain. The prospective study material was composed of cDNA or gDNA derived from T cells, B-cell-depleted T cells, or PBMCs. The dataset comprised deeply sampled blood TCRbeta repertoires from subjects exposed to, actively infected with, or recovered from COVID-19. The repertoires were made available in a free public database intended to serve as a resource for research on the immune response to SARS-CoV-2. The samples were drawn from the first 160 participants of the ongoing ImmuneRACE study and from 950 to 1,500 subjects provided by 6 global collaborators. The sample metadata nearly always contained a de-identified subject ID, COVID-19 status, age in years and sex. Where available, HLA class I and class II types were obtained from metadata supplied by the sample provider rather than from assay-based typing. Study-wide findings and limitations: The quantity of clinical and demographic metadata differed by source and by participant and was supplied without curation.

From a lookup of the germline V gene (reference sequence), CDR1 and CDR2 are SEHNR and FQNEAQ. The CDR3 holds 14 amino acids from the cysteine to the phenylalanine. Just the 42-base CDR3 DNA is kept, in frame starting at base 1. V loses 4 bases, J loses 5 bases, and the germline ends lie 14 bases apart. TCRbeta CDR3 regions were amplified from genomic DNA using the immunoSEQ Assay, a bias-controlled multiplex PCR. The authors' analysis ran thus. The number of nucleated cells in each sample was estimated from the amplification of reference gene primers within the assay. Sequence reads were collapsed and filtered to measure the absolute abundance of every unique TCRbeta CDR3 rearrangement. Productive Simpson clonality was computed per sample as the square root of Simpson's diversity index over productive rearrangements. Drawn from immuneACCESS, this table holds only the in-frame rearrangements with V and J called that TCRdb kept. Clones are partly lost; checked studies trace under half to an unresolved V gene and leave the rest unexplained. V, J and clone size are those of that table, while D and trimming were read from the DNA. Present in this sample are 150,000 or so clones, 88% of which were seen just once. About a quarter of the sample belongs to the ten largest clones.

Whole blood was collected in K2EDTA tubes by collaborating institutions according to the institutions' own protocols. For TCRbeta analysis, collaborators shipped samples as frozen whole blood, isolated PBMCs, or DNA extracted from either of those sample types. Only one count was recorded for this clone. No antigen is known for it. It has no much larger one-base neighbor in the sample; base qualities were not kept. The chain was built from TRBV7-9 and TRBJ2-5; the D region possibly corresponds to TRBD1 (6 bases align). Sequencing was done on a sample of peripheral blood. This TCR came from a man between 60 and 75 years old with acute or convalescent COVID-19. The CDR3 here reads CASSSHREWETQYF. The bases read TGTGCCAGCAGCTCCCACAGGGAGTGGGAGACCCAGTACTTC.